The clone carrying this T cell receptor beta chain was observed at least ten times. Its antigen remains unknown. In the authors' workflow: The study built a papillary thyroid cancer distant-metastasis classifier from CDR3 differences across clinicopathological groups. TCRdb reanalyzed the PCR reads via MiXCR. TCRdb, rather than the study authors, made the V and J calls. This table holds about 50,000 clones, approximately 20% found once. The sample belongs to a study of metastatic and nonmetastatic thyroid tumors. On the study more broadly: Repertoires were compared across blood and tumor or nodule tissue from malignant and benign thyroid patients. Study findings and constraints: In both blood and tumor samples, TCR beta diversity was reported significantly higher for malignant than benign nodules.

Among the patients, none had received any treatment before thyroid surgery. With 4 bases clipped from V and 5 bases from J, the junction kept 7 bases outside the gene matches. The length of the CDR3 is 14 residues. Germline CDR1 MGHDK, CDR2 SYGVNS. The V call is TRBV25-1, the J call TRBJ2-7; 8 bases match TRBD1. The TCR comes from a female donor with papillary thyroid cancer or a benign thyroid nodule (not recorded which). Some clones in this sample may be carry-over from other donors' samples. Sequencing was performed on blood. The CDR3 loop reads CASSGGTGRHEQYF. DNA for the CDR3: TGTGCCAGCAGTGGAGGGACAGGTAGGCACGAGCAGTACTTC.